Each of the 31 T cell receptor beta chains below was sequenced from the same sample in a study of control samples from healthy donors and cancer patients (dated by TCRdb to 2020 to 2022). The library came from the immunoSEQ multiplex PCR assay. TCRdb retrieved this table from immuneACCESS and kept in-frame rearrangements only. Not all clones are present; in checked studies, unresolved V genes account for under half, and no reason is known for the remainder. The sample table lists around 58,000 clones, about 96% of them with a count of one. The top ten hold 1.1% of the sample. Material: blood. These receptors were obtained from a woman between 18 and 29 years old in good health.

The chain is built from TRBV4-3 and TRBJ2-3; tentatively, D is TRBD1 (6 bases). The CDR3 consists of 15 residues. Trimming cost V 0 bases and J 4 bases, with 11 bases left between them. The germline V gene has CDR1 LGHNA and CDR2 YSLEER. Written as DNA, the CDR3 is TGCGCCAGCAGCCAAGATTCCAGGACAGCAGATACGCAGTATTTT. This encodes CASSQDSRTADTQYF.

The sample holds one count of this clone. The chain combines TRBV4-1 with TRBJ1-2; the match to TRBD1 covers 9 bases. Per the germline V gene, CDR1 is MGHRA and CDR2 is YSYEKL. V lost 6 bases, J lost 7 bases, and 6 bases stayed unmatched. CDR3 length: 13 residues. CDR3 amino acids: CASRRTGDAGYTF. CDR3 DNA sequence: TGCGCCAGCAGGAGGACAGGGGACGCTGGCTACACCTTC.

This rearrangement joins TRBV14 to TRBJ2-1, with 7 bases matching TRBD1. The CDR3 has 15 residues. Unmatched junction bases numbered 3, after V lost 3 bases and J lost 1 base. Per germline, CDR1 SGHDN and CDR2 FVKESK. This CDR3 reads CASSQYRGSYNEQFF. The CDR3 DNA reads TGTGCCAGCAGCCAGTACAGGGGTTCCTACAATGAGCAGTTCTTC. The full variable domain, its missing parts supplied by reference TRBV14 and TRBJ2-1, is EAGVTQFPSHSVIEKGQTVTLRCDPISGHDNLYWYRRVMGKEIKFLLHFVKESKQDESGMPNNRFLAERTGGTYSTLKVQPAELEDSGVYFCASSQYRGSYNEQFFGPGTRLTVL.

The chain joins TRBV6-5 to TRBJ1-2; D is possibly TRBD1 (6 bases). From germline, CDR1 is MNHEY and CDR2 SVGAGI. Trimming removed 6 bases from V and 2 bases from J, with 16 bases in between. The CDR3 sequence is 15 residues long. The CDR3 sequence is CASRNPLTGNYGYTF. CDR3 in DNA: TGTGCCAGCAGAAACCCCCTGACAGGAAACTATGGCTACACCTTC.

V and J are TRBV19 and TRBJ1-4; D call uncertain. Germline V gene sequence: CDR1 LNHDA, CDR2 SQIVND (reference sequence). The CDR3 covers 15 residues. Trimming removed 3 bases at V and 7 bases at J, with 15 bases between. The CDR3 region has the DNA TGTGCCAGTAGTATCGGGCTCTCCTGGAGTGAAAAACTGTTTTTT. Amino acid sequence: CASSIGLSWSEKLFF.

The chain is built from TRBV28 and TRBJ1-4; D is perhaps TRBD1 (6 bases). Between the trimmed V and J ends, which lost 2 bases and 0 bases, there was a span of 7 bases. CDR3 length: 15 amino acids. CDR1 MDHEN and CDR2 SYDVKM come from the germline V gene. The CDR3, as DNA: TGTGCCAGCAGTTTAAGGGGGACAACTAATGAAAAACTGTTTTTT. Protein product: CASSLRGTTNEKLFF.

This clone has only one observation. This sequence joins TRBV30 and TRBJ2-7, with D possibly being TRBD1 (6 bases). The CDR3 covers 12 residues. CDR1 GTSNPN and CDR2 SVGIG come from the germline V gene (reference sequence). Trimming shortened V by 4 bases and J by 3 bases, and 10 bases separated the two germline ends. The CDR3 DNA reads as TGTGCCTGGACCGGACAGTTCTACGAGCAGTACTTC. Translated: CAWTGQFYEQYF.

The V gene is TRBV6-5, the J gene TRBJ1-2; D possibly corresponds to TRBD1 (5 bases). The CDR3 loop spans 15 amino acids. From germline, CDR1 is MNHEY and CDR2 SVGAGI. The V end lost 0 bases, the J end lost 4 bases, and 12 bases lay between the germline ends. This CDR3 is CASSYSSQGAYGYTF. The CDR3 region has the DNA TGTGCCAGCAGTTACTCGAGCCAGGGAGCCTATGGCTACACCTTC.

The CDR3: CASSSMSGGALYEQYF. The CDR3 bases are TGTGCCAGCAGCTCGATGAGCGGGGGGGCTCTCTACGAGCAGTACTTC. The chain combines TRBV5-6 with TRBJ2-7; the match to TRBD2 covers 10 bases. Losses at the gene ends were 3 bases for V and 3 bases for J; bases not matched to a gene: 9. The CDR3 has 16 amino acids. Germline V gene sequence: CDR1 SGHDT, CDR2 YYEEEE.

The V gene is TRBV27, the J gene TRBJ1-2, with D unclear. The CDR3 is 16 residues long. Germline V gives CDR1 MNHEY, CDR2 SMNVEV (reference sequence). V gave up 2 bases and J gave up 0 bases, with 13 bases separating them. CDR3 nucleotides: TGTGCCAGCAGTTTAATCGCAGGCCAGACTAACTATGGCTACACCTTC. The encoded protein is CASSLIAGQTNYGYTF.

The CDR3 nucleotides read TGTGCCAGCAGTTTATTAGTTGGAGGGAACGGGGAAACTAACTATGGCTACACCTTC. Its translation: CASSLLVGGNGETNYGYTF. The chain combines TRBV28 with TRBJ1-2, with D hard to call. CDR1 and CDR2 from the germline V gene are MDHEN and SYDVKM. With 1 base removed from V and 0 bases from J, the gap between germline ends came to 21 bases. This CDR3 spans 19 amino acids.

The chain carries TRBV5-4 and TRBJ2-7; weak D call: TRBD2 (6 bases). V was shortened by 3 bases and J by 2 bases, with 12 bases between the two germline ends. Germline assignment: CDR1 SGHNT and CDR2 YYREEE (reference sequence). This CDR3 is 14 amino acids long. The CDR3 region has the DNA TGTGCCAGCAGCTATCCGGGACTCACCTACGAGCAGTACTTC. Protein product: CASSYPGLTYEQYF.

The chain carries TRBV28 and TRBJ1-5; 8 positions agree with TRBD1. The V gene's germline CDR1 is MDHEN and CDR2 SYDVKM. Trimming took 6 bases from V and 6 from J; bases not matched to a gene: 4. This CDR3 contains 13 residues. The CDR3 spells CASRGQVGQPQHF. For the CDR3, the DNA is TGTGCCAGCAGGGGACAGGTGGGTCAGCCCCAGCATTTT.

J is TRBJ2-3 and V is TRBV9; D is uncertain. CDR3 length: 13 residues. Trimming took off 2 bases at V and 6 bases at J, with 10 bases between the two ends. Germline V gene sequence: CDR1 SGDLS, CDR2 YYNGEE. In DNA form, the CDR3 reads TGTGCCAGCAGCGTTGGGGTGGGCGATACGCAGTATTTT. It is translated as CASSVGVGDTQYF. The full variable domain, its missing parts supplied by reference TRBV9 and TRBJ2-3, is DSGVTQTPKHLITATGQRVTLRCSPRSGDLSVYWYQQSLDQGLQFLIQYYNGEERAKGNILERFSAQQFPDLHSELNLSSLELGDSALYFCASSVGVGDTQYFGPGTRLTVL.

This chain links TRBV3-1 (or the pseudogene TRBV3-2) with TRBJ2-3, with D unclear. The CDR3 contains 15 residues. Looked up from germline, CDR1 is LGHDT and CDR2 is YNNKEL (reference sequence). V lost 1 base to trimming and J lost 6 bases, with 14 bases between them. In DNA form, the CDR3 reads TGTGCCAGCAGCCAAGCGCATCCGGGTGGGGATACGCAGTATTTT. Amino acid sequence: CASSQAHPGGDTQYF.

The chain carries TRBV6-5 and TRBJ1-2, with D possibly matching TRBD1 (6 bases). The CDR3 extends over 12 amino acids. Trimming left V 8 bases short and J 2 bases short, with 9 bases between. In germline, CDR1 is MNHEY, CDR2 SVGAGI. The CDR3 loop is CASRGGNYGYTF. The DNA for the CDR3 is TGTGCCAGCCGAGGGGGGAACTATGGCTACACCTTC.

In DNA, the CDR3 is TGCGCCAGCAGGTATACTCCCGGGACTTCTACAGATACGCAGTATTTT. Its translation: CASRYTPGTSTDTQYF. The rearrangement uses TRBV5-1 and TRBJ2-3, with D perhaps TRBD2 (6 bases). Trimming cost V 5 bases and J 3 bases, with 19 bases left between them. The CDR3 extends over 16 amino acids. Germline V CDR1 and CDR2: SGHRS, YFSETQ.

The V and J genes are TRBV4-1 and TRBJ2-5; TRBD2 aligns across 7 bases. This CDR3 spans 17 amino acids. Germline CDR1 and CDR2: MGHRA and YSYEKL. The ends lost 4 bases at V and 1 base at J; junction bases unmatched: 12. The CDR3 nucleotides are TGCGCCAGCAGCCGGGTGAGGGGAGGGAGTGGCCAAGAGACCCAGTACTTC. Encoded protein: CASSRVRGGSGQETQYF.

The CDR3 sequence is CASSIDPEVLNTGELFF. The CDR3 nucleotides are TGTGCCAGTAGTATAGATCCGGAGGTCTTAAACACCGGGGAGCTGTTTTTT. The chain recombines TRBV19 with TRBJ2-2; possible D gene TRBD2, 5 bases. V was cut by 0 bases and J by 2 bases, with 13 bases left in between. The CDR3 consists of 17 residues. Germline assignment: CDR1 LNHDA and CDR2 SQIVND (reference sequence).

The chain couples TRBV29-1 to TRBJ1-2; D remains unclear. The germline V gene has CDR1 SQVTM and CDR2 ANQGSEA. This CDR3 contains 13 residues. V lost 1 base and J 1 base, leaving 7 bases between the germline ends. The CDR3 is CSVEVQVNYGYTF. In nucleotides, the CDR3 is TGCAGCGTTGAAGTGCAAGTTAACTATGGCTACACCTTC. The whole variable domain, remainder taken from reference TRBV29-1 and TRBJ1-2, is SAVISQKPSRDICQRGTSLTIQCQVDSQVTMMFWYRQQPGQSLTLIATANQGSEATYESGFVIDKFPISRPNLTFSTLTVSNMSPEDSSIYLCSVEVQVNYGYTFGSGTRLTVV.

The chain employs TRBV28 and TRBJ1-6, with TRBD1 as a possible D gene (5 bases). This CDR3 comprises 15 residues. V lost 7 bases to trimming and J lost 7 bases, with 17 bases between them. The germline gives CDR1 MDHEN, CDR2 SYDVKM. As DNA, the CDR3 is TGTGCCAGCAACTGGGTTGGGGGTATGAATTCACCCCTCCACTTT. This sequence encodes CASNWVGGMNSPLHF.

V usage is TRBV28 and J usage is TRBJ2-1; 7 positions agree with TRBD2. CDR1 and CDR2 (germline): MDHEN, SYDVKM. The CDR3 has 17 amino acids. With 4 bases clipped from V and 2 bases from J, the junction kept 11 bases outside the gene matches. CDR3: CASSSEFWAGAYNEQFF. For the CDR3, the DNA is TGTGCCAGCAGTTCCGAATTCTGGGCGGGGGCCTACAATGAGCAGTTCTTC.

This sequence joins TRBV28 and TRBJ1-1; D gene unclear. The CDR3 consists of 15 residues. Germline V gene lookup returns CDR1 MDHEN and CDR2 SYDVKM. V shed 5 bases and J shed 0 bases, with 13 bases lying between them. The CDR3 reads CASSLSRYMNTEAFF. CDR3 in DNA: TGTGCCAGCAGTCTTTCCCGTTACATGAACACTGAAGCTTTCTTT.

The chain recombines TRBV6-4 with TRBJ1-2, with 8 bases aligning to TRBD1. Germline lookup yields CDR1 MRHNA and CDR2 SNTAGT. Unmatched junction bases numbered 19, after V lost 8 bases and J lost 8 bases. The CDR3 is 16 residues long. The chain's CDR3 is CASANLGQGEGRGYTF. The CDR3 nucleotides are TGTGCCAGCGCTAATCTTGGACAGGGAGAAGGACGGGGCTACACCTTC.

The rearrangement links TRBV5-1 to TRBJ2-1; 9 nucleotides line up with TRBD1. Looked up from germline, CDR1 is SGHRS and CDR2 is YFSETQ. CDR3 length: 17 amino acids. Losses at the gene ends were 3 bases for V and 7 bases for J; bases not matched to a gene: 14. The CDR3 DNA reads TGCGCCAGCAGCTCCGACTACCCAGGACAGGGGTTAAATGAGCAGTTCTTC. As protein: CASSSDYPGQGLNEQFF. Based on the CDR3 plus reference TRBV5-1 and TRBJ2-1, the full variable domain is KAGVTQTPRYLIKTRGQQVTLSCSPISGHRSVSWYQQTPGQGLQFLFEYFSETQRNKGNFPGRFSGRQFSNSRSEMNVSTLELGDSALYLCASSSDYPGQGLNEQFFGPGTRLTVL.

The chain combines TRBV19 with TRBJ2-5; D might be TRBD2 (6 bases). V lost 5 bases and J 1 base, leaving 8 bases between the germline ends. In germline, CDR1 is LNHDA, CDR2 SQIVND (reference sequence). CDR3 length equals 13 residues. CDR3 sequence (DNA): TGTGCCAGTAGTTGGACTATCCAAGAGACCCAGTACTTC. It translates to CASSWTIQETQYF.

CDR3 region: CASSPPQETQYF. The DNA for the CDR3 is TGTGCCAGCAGCCCTCCCCAAGAGACCCAGTACTTC. This chain connects TRBV7-8 to TRBJ2-5; no clear D. The CDR3 has 12 amino acids. Per germline, CDR1 SGHVS and CDR2 FQNEAQ. V was cut by 5 bases and J by 1 base, with 5 bases left in between.

This CDR3 reads CASSLAVTGPSYEQYF. The DNA for the CDR3 is TGTGCCAGCAGCTTAGCGGTGACTGGGCCGTCCTACGAGCAGTACTTC. The genes are TRBV7-9 and TRBJ2-7, with unresolved D. There are 16 residues in the CDR3. Per germline, CDR1 SEHNR and CDR2 FQNEAQ (reference sequence). Trimming shortened V by 0 bases and J by 1 base, and 13 bases separated the two germline ends.

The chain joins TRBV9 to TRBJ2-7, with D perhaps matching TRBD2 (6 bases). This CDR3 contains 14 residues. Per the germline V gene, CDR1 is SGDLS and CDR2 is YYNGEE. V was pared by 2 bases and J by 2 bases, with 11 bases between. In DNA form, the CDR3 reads TGTGCCAGCAGCGTTCTCCCGGGGGCCTACGAGCAGTACTTC. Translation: CASSVLPGAYEQYF.

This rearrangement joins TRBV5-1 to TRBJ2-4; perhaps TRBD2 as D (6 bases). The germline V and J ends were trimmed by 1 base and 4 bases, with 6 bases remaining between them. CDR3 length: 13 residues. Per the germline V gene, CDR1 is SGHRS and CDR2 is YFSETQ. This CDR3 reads CASSLSGKNIQYF. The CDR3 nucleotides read TGCGCCAGCAGCTTGAGCGGGAAAAACATTCAGTACTTC.

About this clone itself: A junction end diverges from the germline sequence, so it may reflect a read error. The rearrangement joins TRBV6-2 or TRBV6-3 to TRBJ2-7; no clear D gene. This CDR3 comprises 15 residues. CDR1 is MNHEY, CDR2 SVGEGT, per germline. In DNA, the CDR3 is TGTGCCAGCAGTTACTCTGTCTCAGGACCCTACGGGCAGTACTTC. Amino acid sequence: CASSYSVSGPYGQYF.